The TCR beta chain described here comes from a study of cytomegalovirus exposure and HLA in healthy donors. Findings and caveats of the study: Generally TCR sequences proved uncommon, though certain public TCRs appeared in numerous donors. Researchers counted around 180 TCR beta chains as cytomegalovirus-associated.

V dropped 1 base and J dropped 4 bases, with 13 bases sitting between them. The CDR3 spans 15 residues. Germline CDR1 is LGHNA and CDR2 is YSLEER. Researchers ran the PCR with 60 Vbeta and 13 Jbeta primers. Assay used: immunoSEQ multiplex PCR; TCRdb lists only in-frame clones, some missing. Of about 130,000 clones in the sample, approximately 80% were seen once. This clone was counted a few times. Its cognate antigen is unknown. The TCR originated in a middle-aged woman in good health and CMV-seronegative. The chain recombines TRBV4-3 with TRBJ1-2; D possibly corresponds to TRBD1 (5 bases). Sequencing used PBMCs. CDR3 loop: CASSQARGSGYGYTF. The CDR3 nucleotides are TGCGCCAGCAGCCAAGCTAGGGGAAGTGGCTATGGCTACACCTTC.